Listed below are T cell receptor beta chains from one sample, sequenced in a study of PD-1 blockade in classical Hodgkin lymphoma. The assay was immunoSEQ multiplex PCR, and TCRdb's table has in-frame clones only and misses some. The sample lists more than 30,000 clones, around nine tenths seen once, with around 7.7% in the top ten. The material sequenced was peripheral blood mononuclear cells (PBMCs), taken before the second cycle of nivolumab. The receptors were sampled from a human donor with classical Hodgkin lymphoma. The CDR3 runs from the conserved cysteine through the conserved F or W. Fields, in order: CDR3 protein, CDR3 DNA, V gene, J gene, D gene, clone size. The D gene is left open where the match is weak. Clone sizes are given selectively: once, few, many, or a class where the clone is expanded.

CDR3: CASSLPGVTNEQYF; DNA: TGTGCCAGCAGCTTGCCGGGGGTGACAAACGAGCAGTACTTC; V: TRBV5-8; J: TRBJ2-7; D: NA; size: NA
CDR3: CASSSPGHTSADTQYF; DNA: TGTGCCAGCAGCTCTCCGGGACACACCTCGGCGGATACGCAGTATTTT; V: TRBV5-4; J: TRBJ2-3; D: NA; size: NA
CDR3: CASSLLAGRGTDTQYF; DNA: TGTGCCAGCAGCCTTCTAGCGGGGAGGGGCACAGATACGCAGTATTTT; V: TRBV14; J: TRBJ2-3; D: TRBD2; size: NA
CDR3: CASSQVKAGVNLNTEAFF; DNA: TGCGCCAGCAGCCAAGTAAAGGCGGGGGTAAATCTGAACACTGAAGCTTTCTTT; V: TRBV4-1; J: TRBJ1-1; D: NA; size: once
CDR3: CASSRTGGGTEAFF; DNA: TGTGCCAGCAGCCGAACAGGGGGCGGCACTGAAGCTTTCTTT; V: TRBV6-5; J: TRBJ1-1; D: TRBD1; size: NA
CDR3: CASSQDWRTDTQYF; DNA: TGCGCCAGCAGCCAAGATTGGCGCACAGATACGCAGTATTTT; V: TRBV4-1; J: TRBJ2-3; D: NA; size: NA
CDR3: CASSVRGSYEQYF; DNA: TGTGCCAGCAGCGTAAGGGGATCCTACGAGCAGTACTTC; V: TRBV14; J: TRBJ2-7; D: NA; size: NA
CDR3: CASSPGDETRYHSNQPQHF; DNA: TGTGCCAGCAGCCCAGGGGACGAAACCAGGTACCATAGCAATCAGCCCCAGCATTTT; V: TRBV7-9; J: TRBJ1-5; D: NA; size: NA
CDR3: CASSTQSEAFF; DNA: TGCGCCAGCAGCACACAAAGTGAAGCTTTCTTT; V: TRBV5-1; J: TRBJ1-1; D: NA; size: NA
CDR3: CASSVTSLSYNEQFF; DNA: TGTGCCAGCAGCGTGACTAGTCTGTCCTACAATGAGCAGTTCTTC; V: TRBV9; J: TRBJ2-1; D: NA; size: NA
CDR3: CASSWPSGYNEQFF; DNA: TGTGCCAGCAGCTGGCCTAGCGGATACAATGAGCAGTTCTTC; V: TRBV13; J: TRBJ2-1; D: TRBD2; size: NA
CDR3: CASGRDSQETQYF; DNA: TGTGCTAGTGGTCGGGACTCCCAAGAGACCCAGTACTTC; V: TRBV12-5; J: TRBJ2-5; D: NA; size: NA
CDR3: CASIYSPVRQLPSNTGELFF; DNA: TGTGCCAGCATTTATTCTCCGGTCAGGCAACTACCATCGAACACCGGGGAGCTGTTTTTT; V: TRBV2; J: TRBJ2-2; D: NA; size: NA
CDR3: CASARDGDSNYGYTF; DNA: TGTGCCAGCGCTAGGGATGGAGATTCAAACTATGGCTACACCTTC; V: TRBV9; J: TRBJ1-2; D: NA; size: NA
CDR3: CASSELAGGPGEQFF; DNA: TGTGCCAGCAGCGAACTAGCGGGAGGGCCCGGTGAGCAGTTCTTC; V: TRBV7-3; J: TRBJ2-1; D: TRBD2; size: NA
CDR3: CASRASGRPSTDTQYF; DNA: TGCGCCAGCCGGGCTAGCGGGCGTCCTAGCACAGATACGCAGTATTTT; V: TRBV5-1; J: TRBJ2-3; D: TRBD2; size: NA